This T cell receptor beta chain comes out of a study of CD4 and CD8 cells across lung adenocarcinoma regions. TCRdb processed the PCR reads anew with MiXCR; each CDR3 protein has one entry. The sample has fewer than 5,000 distinct CDR3 sequences; just over 50% are singletons. Localized lung adenocarcinoma, a non-small cell lung cancer, affected the donors. Germline CDR1 is SGHAT and CDR2 is FQNNGV. CDR3 size: 12 residues. V gave up 0 bases and J gave up 9 bases, with 6 bases separating them. This clonotype was picked up a small number of times. The clonotype was recovered from a female donor with lung adenocarcinoma. The CD4 and CD8 labels of this study may be unreliable. The sequencing input was CD4+ T cells from the margin of a lung tumor. This sequence joins TRBV11-2 and TRBJ2-1, with no clear D. Here the CDR3 DNA reads TGTGCCAGCAGCTTAGAAACGGGTGAGCAGTTCTTC. Translating gives CASSLETGEQFF.